The clone carrying this T cell receptor beta chain has more than one count but fewer than ten. The data derive from a study of blood T cell repertoires in COVID-19. Across the study: Samples came from the United States, Italy and Spain, spanning acute and convalescent COVID-19. Sample material is recorded as cDNA or gDNA derived from T cells, B-cell-depleted T cells, or PBMCs.

Per the original data handling: Using reference gene primer amplification, nucleated cell counts were estimated. TCRdb's table, derived via immunoSEQ multiplex PCR, lists solely in-frame clones and lacks some. For V, J and clone size, that table is used; D and trimming come from the DNA. Of some 300,000 clones detected, approximately 90% appear once; the ten largest clones hold over 5.5%. Patients in Seattle were enrolled during active infection, then followed longitudinally. Sequences were obtained from peripheral blood. The sequence was collected from a woman in her forties or fifties with COVID-19, enrolled during active disease.

This chain's CDR3 is CASIPGERQGPTEAFF. The DNA of the CDR3 is TGCGCCAGCATCCCTGGAGAGAGACAGGGGCCCACTGAAGCTTTCTTT. The genes are TRBV5-1 and TRBJ1-1; the match to TRBD1 covers 8 bases. Germline V gene sequence: CDR1 SGHRS, CDR2 YFSETQ. The CDR3 covers 16 residues. After removal of 6 bases from V and 4 bases from J, the junction contained 14 bases not matched to a gene.